The rows below give T cell receptor beta chains drawn from one sample of a study of early T cells in non-severe SARS-CoV-2 infection. TCRdb recomputed calls from the 5' RACE reads with MiXCR, one row per CDR3 protein. The data contain 80,000 to 95,000 distinct CDR3 sequences, roughly 13% of them singletons. Material for sequencing was whole blood. The receptors originated from an adult who was a healthcare worker with PCR-confirmed SARS-CoV-2 infection or an uninfected control (not recorded which). Each CDR3 is given with its conserved first and last residue. A D gene is named only where the DNA matches it firmly. Clone sizes are given selectively: once, few, many, or a class where the clone is expanded.

CDR3 DNA	CDR3 protein	J gene	V gene	D gene	clone size
TGTGCCAGCAGTTACTCTTACACTGAAGCTTTCTTT	CASSYSYTEAFF	TRBJ1-1	TRBV6-6	NA	NA
TGCGCCAGCAGCCAGGGGACAGGAAGGGTCGGGCAGTACTTC	CASSQGTGRVGQYF	TRBJ2-7	TRBV4-3	TRBD1	many
TGTGCCAGCAGCTATGGGGGCCCCAATTCACCCCTCCACTTT	CASSYGGPNSPLHF	TRBJ1-6	TRBV5-6	NA	few
TGTGCCAGCAGCTTAGGGCGGGACAGGGGCACTTTTGGAGACGAGCAGTACTTC	CASSLGRDRGTFGDEQYF	TRBJ2-7	TRBV7-9	TRBD1	many
TGTGCCATCAGTGGGTCCCTTGCCACTGGGGCCAACGTCCTGACTTTC	CAISGSLATGANVLTF	TRBJ2-6	TRBV10-3	NA	few
TGCGCCAGCAGCAGCCCGGGACTAGCGGGGGCTAACACAGATACGCAGTATTTT	CASSSPGLAGANTDTQYF	TRBJ2-3	TRBV5-1	TRBD2	NA
TGTGCCAGCAGTTACTCGGGCGGGTCCCGGGGAGGGGAGCTGTTTTTT	CASSYSGGSRGGELFF	TRBJ2-2	TRBV6-5	NA	NA
TGTGCCAGCAGCCCGGGGACCGGAAGGGCGGCTGAAGCTTTCTTT	CASSPGTGRAAEAFF	TRBJ1-1	TRBV3-1	NA	many
TGTGCTAGCAGCTTAGCGCGGGGACCCCAAGAGACCCAGTACTTC	CASSLARGPQETQYF	TRBJ2-5	TRBV7-7	NA	few
TGTGCCAGCAGCTCCCTCGGGGCTAATTCACCCCTCCACTTT	CASSSLGANSPLHF	TRBJ1-6	TRBV7-3	NA	NA
TGTGCCAGCAGCTTAAGCCAGGGCGCAGATACGCAGTATTTT	CASSLSQGADTQYF	TRBJ2-3	TRBV7-9	NA	many
TGCAGTGCTCCCCTTGTCCGGGGAGAGCAGTTCTTC	CSAPLVRGEQFF	TRBJ2-1	TRBV20-1	NA	NA
TGTGCCAGCAGCCTATCCACCGGACTCAGACCTCAATCCACGCGGGAGACCCAGTACTTC	CASSLSTGLRPQSTRETQYF	TRBJ2-5	TRBV14	NA	many
TGCAGCGTCTTTTCCACCGGGACAGGGAACACCGGGGAGCTGTTTTTT	CSVFSTGTGNTGELFF	TRBJ2-2	TRBV29-1	TRBD1	many
TGTGCCAGCAGCCCGACCCGGGGGACAGTCGAGTATGGCTACACCTTC	CASSPTRGTVEYGYTF	TRBJ1-2	TRBV3-1	TRBD1	many
TGTGCCAGCAGCCAGACGACAGGGAGCGAAAAACTGTTTTTT	CASSQTTGSEKLFF	TRBJ1-4	TRBV3-1	TRBD1	many
TGTGCCAGCAGTTTTCTACGGGAGGAATACAATGAGCAGTTCTTC	CASSFLREEYNEQFF	TRBJ2-1	TRBV12-3/TRBV12-4	TRBD2	NA
TGTGCCAGCAGCTCCCGGGGGGGTCAGCCCCAGCATTTT	CASSSRGGQPQHF	TRBJ1-5	TRBV7-9	NA	NA
TGCAGCGTTGATACTGGTTACGAGCAGTACTTC	CSVDTGYEQYF	TRBJ2-7	TRBV29-1	NA	few
TGTGCCATCAGTGTTCGAGGACCGCCTGAGGAGACCCAGTACTTC	CAISVRGPPEETQYF	TRBJ2-5	TRBV10-3	NA	NA
TGTGCCAGCAGCTTCCCCGGGGGCCTTGAGACCCAGTACTTC	CASSFPGGLETQYF	TRBJ2-5	TRBV11-2	NA	many
TGCGCCAGCCTCGCCCTGGGGCAGGGTAACACTGAAGCTTTCTTT	CASLALGQGNTEAFF	TRBJ1-1	TRBV5-1	NA	NA
TGTGCCTGGAGTGTACCGTGGACAGGCCTTTCTGGAAACACCATATATTTT	CAWSVPWTGLSGNTIYF	TRBJ1-3	TRBV30	TRBD1	many
TGCGCCAGCAGGGACCATCGAGATAGGGGTACGCAGTATTTT	CASRDHRDRGTQYF	TRBJ2-3	TRBV10-2	NA	few
TGCGCCAGCAGCCCGAGACAGGTTAACTCCTACGAGCAGTACTTC	CASSPRQVNSYEQYF	TRBJ2-7	TRBV5-1	NA	few
TGCAGTGCTAGAGGGGACCGTGACGAGCAGTACTTC	CSARGDRDEQYF	TRBJ2-7	TRBV20-1	NA	few
TGTGCCAGCAGCTTACTAGCGGGTTCCTACAATGAGCAGTTCTTC	CASSLLAGSYNEQFF	TRBJ2-1	TRBV13	TRBD2	many
TGTGCTAGTGGTTTGCGATCGACGGTGACCTCTGGAAACACCATATATTTT	CASGLRSTVTSGNTIYF	TRBJ1-3	TRBV12-5	NA	NA
TGCGCCAGCAGCCAAGATCCCCCCGGACAGGGGGTATATCGCTACACCTTC	CASSQDPPGQGVYRYTF	TRBJ1-2	TRBV4-1	TRBD1	NA
TGCGCCAGCAGCCCTATGGCAGGGGTCTCATGGAAACTGTTTTTT	CASSPMAGVSWKLFF	TRBJ1-4	TRBV4-1	NA	NA
TGCAGCGCTAAAACTCGGGACAGGGCCGCTGAAGCTTTCTTT	CSAKTRDRAAEAFF	TRBJ1-1	TRBV29-1	TRBD1	many
TGTGCCAGCAGCCGCCCTTTCATGAACACTGAAGCTTTCTTT	CASSRPFMNTEAFF	TRBJ1-1	TRBV7-8	NA	many
TGTGCCAGCAGTTTACCAGGCGGTGAGCAGTTCTTC	CASSLPGGEQFF	TRBJ2-1	TRBV27	NA	many
TGTGCCAGCAGTGCGAGGACAGGTTTTTTGGGCTACACCTTC	CASSARTGFLGYTF	TRBJ1-2	TRBV2	TRBD1	NA
TGTGCCAGCAGCCCCCGTCGGGGTCTTCTTGGAGATACGCAGTATTTT	CASSPRRGLLGDTQYF	TRBJ2-3	TRBV7-8	NA	few
TGTGCCAGTAGTATCGGGACAGAACGGGATCAGCCCCAGCATTTT	CASSIGTERDQPQHF	TRBJ1-5	TRBV19	TRBD1	many
TGTGCCACCAGCACCACTGGAAGCAGGATGAACACTGAAGCTTTCTTT	CATSTTGSRMNTEAFF	TRBJ1-1	TRBV15	NA	many
TGCAGTGCCCCGATCCCAAGGGCTAGCGGGGGGACCACAGATACGCAGTATTTT	CSAPIPRASGGTTDTQYF	TRBJ2-3	TRBV20-1	TRBD2	many
TGTGCCAGCAGGTGGGGGCTGACGGTGGAGGGCACAGATACGCAGTATTTT	CASRWGLTVEGTDTQYF	TRBJ2-3	TRBV6-5	NA	NA
TGCGCCAGCAGCCAAGATGGGACAGGGGGAGCAGCAGATACGCAGTATTTT	CASSQDGTGGAADTQYF	TRBJ2-3	TRBV4-1	TRBD1	NA
TGTGCCAGCAATACAGGGATCGTGAATGGCTACACCTTC	CASNTGIVNGYTF	TRBJ1-2	TRBV12-3/TRBV12-4	NA	NA
TGCGCCAGCTGGGAAGATTCCGTGGGTCAACCCTTGGGGTATGGCTACACCTTC	CASWEDSVGQPLGYGYTF	TRBJ1-2	TRBV10-2	NA	many
TGCGCCAGCAGCCAAGATGGCGGGGGTACCGGGGAGCTGTTTTTT	CASSQDGGGTGELFF	TRBJ2-2	TRBV4-3	TRBD2	few
TGTGCCAGCAGTAGCGGGGGGGCCTCAGATACGCAGTATTTT	CASSSGGASDTQYF	TRBJ2-3	TRBV6-4	TRBD2	many
TGTGCCAGCAGCTTAGGCGGAGGATCTCCTCGGGAGCAGTACTTC	CASSLGGGSPREQYF	TRBJ2-7	TRBV11-2	NA	NA
TGTGCCAGCAGCGGAGGAGACAGCTACTATGGCTACACCTTC	CASSGGDSYYGYTF	TRBJ1-2	TRBV9	NA	NA
TGTGCCAGCAGTGAAATTGACAGGGGATGGGGCGGGGAGCTGTTTTTT	CASSEIDRGWGGELFF	TRBJ2-2	TRBV25-1	TRBD1	NA
TGCAGTGCTCCCGACCTGTCGGGACGGAGAAGCCTAGACTATGGCTACACCTTC	CSAPDLSGRRSLDYGYTF	TRBJ1-2	TRBV20-1	NA	few
TGTGCCAGCAGTCCCGAAGGGTTCTCTGGGGCCAACGTCCTGACTTTC	CASSPEGFSGANVLTF	TRBJ2-6	TRBV12-3/TRBV12-4	NA	many
TGCGCCAGCAGTGAGTCGATAACGGGGGCCGGGGCTGAAGCTTTCTTT	CASSESITGAGAEAFF	TRBJ1-1	TRBV10-1	NA	many
TGCGCCAGCAGCTTTAAGGAAGAGACCCAGTACTTC	CASSFKEETQYF	TRBJ2-5	TRBV5-1	NA	NA
TGTGCCTGGAGTCTTGGCGGGGCCTCCTACAATGAGCAGTTCTTC	CAWSLGGASYNEQFF	TRBJ2-1	TRBV30	NA	few
TGTGCCAGCAGCACCACAGAGAATTCACCCCTCCACTTT	CASSTTENSPLHF	TRBJ1-6	TRBV7-9	NA	few
TGTGCCAGCAGTTCCCCTCGAGAGAATAATGAAAAACTGTTTTTT	CASSSPRENNEKLFF	TRBJ1-4	TRBV6-5	NA	NA
TGCGCCAGCAGCCAAGAGGGTATACCGGGGAGCGATACGCAGTATTTT	CASSQEGIPGSDTQYF	TRBJ2-3	TRBV4-3	NA	many
TGCGCCAGCAGTCAAGAAGTAGCGGGGGGCCTGGAGACCCAGTACTTC	CASSQEVAGGLETQYF	TRBJ2-5	TRBV4-1	TRBD2	few
TGTGCCAGCAGTTTAGCGCGGCAGTTGAACACCGGGGAGCTGTTTTTT	CASSLARQLNTGELFF	TRBJ2-2	TRBV12-3/TRBV12-4	NA	few
TGTGCCAGCAGCTCTCTTCGGATGAACACTGAAGCTTTCTTT	CASSSLRMNTEAFF	TRBJ1-1	TRBV5-4	NA	few
TGCGCCAGCAGCGTCGGGACAGTCAGAGAGACCCAGTACTTC	CASSVGTVRETQYF	TRBJ2-5	TRBV5-1	TRBD1	NA